The clone carrying this TCR beta chain was recorded at least ten times. Antigen unknown. This sample is drawn from a study of response to subunit inactivated influenza vaccine. Study findings and constraints: The authors suggested that every seasonal influenza vaccination recruits few new T cells.

The germline gives CDR1 LNHNV, CDR2 YYDKDF (reference sequence). The CDR3 extends over 13 amino acids. V shed 0 bases and J shed 1 base, with 3 bases lying between them. TCRdb reprocessed the RT-PCR reads via MiXCR and lists one record per CDR3 protein. The sample comprises some 800,000 distinct CDR3 sequences, around 20% of which are singletons, and roughly 10% rests with the top ten. The receptor was isolated from a man between 50 and 59 years old who received an inactivated influenza vaccine. The rearrangement uses TRBV15 and TRBJ2-5; D gene unclear. The source was PBMCs from blood, collected 5 days after vaccination. DNA for the CDR3: TGTGCCACCAGCAGAGATGGCCAAGAGACCCAGTACTTC. The encoded protein is CATSRDGQETQYF. The full variable domain, its missing parts supplied by reference TRBV15 and TRBJ2-5, is DAMVIQNPRYQVTQFGKPVTLSCSQTLNHNVMYWYQQKSSQAPKLLFHYYDKDFNNEADTPDNFQSRRPNTSFCFLDIRSPGLGDTAMYLCATSRDGQETQYFGPGTRLLVL.